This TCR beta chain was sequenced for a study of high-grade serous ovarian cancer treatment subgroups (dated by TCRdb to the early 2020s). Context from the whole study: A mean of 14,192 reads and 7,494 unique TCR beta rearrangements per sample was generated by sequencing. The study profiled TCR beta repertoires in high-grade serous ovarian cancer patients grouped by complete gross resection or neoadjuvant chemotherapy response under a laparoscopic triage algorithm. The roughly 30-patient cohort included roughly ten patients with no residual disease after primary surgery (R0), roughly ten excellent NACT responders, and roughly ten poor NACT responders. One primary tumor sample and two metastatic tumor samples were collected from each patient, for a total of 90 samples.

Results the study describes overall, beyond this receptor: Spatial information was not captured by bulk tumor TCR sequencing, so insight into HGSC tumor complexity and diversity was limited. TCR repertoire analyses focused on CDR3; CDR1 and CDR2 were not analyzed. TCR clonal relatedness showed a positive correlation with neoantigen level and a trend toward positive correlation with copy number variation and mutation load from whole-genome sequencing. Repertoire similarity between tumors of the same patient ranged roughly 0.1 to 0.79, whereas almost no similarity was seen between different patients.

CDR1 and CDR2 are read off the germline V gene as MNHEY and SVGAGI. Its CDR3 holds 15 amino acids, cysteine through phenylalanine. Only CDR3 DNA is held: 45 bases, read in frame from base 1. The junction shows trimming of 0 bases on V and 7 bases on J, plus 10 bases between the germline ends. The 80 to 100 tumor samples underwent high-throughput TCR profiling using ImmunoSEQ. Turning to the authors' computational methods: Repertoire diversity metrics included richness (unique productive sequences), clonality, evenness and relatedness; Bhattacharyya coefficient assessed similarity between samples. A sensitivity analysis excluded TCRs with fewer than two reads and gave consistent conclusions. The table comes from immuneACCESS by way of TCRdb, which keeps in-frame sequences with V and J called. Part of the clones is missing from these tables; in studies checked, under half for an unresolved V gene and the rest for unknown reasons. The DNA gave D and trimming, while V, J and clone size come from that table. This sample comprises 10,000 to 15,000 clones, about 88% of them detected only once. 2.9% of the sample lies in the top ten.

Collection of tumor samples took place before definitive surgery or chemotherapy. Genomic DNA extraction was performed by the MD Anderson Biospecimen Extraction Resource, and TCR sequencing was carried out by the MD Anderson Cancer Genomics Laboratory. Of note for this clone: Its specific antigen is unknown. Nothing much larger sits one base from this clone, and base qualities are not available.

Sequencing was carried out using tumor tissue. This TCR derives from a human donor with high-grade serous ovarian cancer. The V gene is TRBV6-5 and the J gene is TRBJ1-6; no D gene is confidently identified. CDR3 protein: CASSYSIQANSPLHF. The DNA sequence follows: TGTGCCAGCAGTTACTCGATACAAGCAAATTCACCCCTCCACTTT.